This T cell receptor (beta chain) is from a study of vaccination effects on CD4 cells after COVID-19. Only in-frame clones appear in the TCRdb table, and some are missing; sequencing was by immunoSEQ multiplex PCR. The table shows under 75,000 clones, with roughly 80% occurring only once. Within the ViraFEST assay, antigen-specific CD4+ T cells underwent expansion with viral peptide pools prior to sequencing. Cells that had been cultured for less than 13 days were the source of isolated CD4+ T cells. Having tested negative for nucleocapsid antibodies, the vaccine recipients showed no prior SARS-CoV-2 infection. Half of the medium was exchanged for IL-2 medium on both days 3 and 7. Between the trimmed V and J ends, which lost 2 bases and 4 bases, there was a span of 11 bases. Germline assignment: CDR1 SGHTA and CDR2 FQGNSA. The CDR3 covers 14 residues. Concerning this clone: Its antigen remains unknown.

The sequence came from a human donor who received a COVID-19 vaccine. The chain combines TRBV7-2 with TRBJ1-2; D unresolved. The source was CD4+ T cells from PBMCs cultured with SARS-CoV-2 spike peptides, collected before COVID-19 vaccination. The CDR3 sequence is CASSLRSSLYGYTF. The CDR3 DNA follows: TGTGCCAGCAGCTTACGGTCTTCTCTCTATGGCTACACCTTC.